This passage covers 25 T cell receptor beta chains from one sample sequenced in a study of shared clonotypes between healthy human individuals. This table comes from immunoSEQ multiplex PCR, and its TCRdb copy is limited to in-frame clones, with some not included. The sample comprises approximately 650,000 clones, roughly 96% of which are singletons, and 0.11% rests with the top ten. Naivety among CD8 cells was defined by CD45RO negativity and positive CCR7 selection, thereby excluding terminally differentiated effector memory CD45RA+ cells. The sample taken for sequencing was naive CD8+ T cells sorted from blood. These receptors all come from a woman younger than 45 in good health.

As concerns this clone: Other nucleotide sequences in the sample specify the same CDR3. The rearrangement joins TRBV27 to TRBJ2-7, with TRBD2 matching 11 bases. In germline, CDR1 is MNHEY, CDR2 SMNVEV (reference sequence). The CDR3 runs 15 residues. The V segment lost 2 bases and the J segment 3 bases; nucleotides outside the gene matches: 3. The CDR3 region has the DNA TGTGCCAGCAGTTTAGGGACTAGCGGCAACTACGAGCAGTACTTC. Translating gives CASSLGTSGNYEQYF.

The chain carries TRBV9 and TRBJ1-6; TRBD1 is a possible D gene (5 bases). There are 15 residues in the CDR3. Germline assignment: CDR1 SGDLS and CDR2 YYNGEE. The V gene lost 3 bases and the J gene lost 9 bases, with 16 bases spanning the gap. CDR3 sequence (DNA): TGTGCCAGCAGCGACAACACAGGTCTGGGTTCACCCCTCCACTTT. This encodes CASSDNTGLGSPLHF.

The chain carries TRBV6-1 and TRBJ2-1; maybe TRBD1 (5 bases). CDR1 MNHNS and CDR2 SASEGT come from the germline V gene. The CDR3 loop spans 14 amino acids. Trimming removed 5 bases from V and 5 bases from J, with 13 bases in between. CDR3 in DNA: TGTGCCAGCAGTAACCTAGGGGCGAACAATGAGCAGTTCTTC. It is translated as CASSNLGANNEQFF.

J is TRBJ2-2 and V is TRBV19; D gene uncertain. CDR1 is LNHDA and CDR2 is SQIVND in the germline V gene (reference sequence). CDR3 length: 13 residues. V was pared by 3 bases and J by 8 bases, with 10 bases between. CDR3 amino acids: CASSIAPGGELFF. The CDR3 DNA reads TGTGCCAGTAGTATCGCGCCCGGAGGGGAGCTGTTTTTT.

The CDR3 here is CASRRGGATNEKLFF. The CDR3 DNA is TGTGCCAGCAGGAGGGGAGGTGCAACTAATGAAAAACTGTTTTTT. V and J are TRBV27 and TRBJ1-4; a weak D match, TRBD1 (5 bases). The length of the CDR3 is 15 residues. V was cut by 6 bases and J by 0 bases, with 11 bases left in between. From germline, CDR1 is MNHEY and CDR2 SMNVEV (reference sequence).

This chain joins TRBV7-7 and TRBJ2-5; 9 nucleotides align to TRBD2. The J call may not be correct, given that the DNA end is closer to TRBJ2-7. Germline values: CDR1 SSHAT, CDR2 FNYEAQ (reference sequence). The CDR3 is 13 amino acids. CDR3 nucleotides: TGTGCCAGCAGCTTTAGCGGGAGCCGCGAGCAGTACTTC. Protein product: CASSFSGSREQYF.

The CDR3 region is CASSQVQTTHNEQFF. The CDR3 coding sequence is TGCGCCAGCAGCCAAGTCCAGACGACTCACAATGAGCAGTTCTTC. The chain links TRBV4-1 to TRBJ2-1; D unresolved. CDR3 length: 15 amino acids. Germline assignment: CDR1 MGHRA and CDR2 YSYEKL. Trimming cost V 1 base and J 5 bases, with 12 bases left between them.

V gene TRBV7-2 combines with J gene TRBJ2-5, with 7 bases identical to TRBD1. The CDR3 sequence is 13 residues long. J gave up 5 bases and V 2 bases, and 2 bases lay outside the gene matches. Looked up from germline, CDR1 is SGHTA and CDR2 is FQGNSA. The CDR3 DNA is TGTGCCAGCAGCTTAACAGGGGCCGAGACCCAGTACTTC. Encoded protein: CASSLTGAETQYF.

The gene calls are TRBV6-1 and TRBJ2-5; D is unclear. The J call could be wrong; TRBJ2-7 is a better fit for the DNA end. From germline, CDR1 is MNHNS and CDR2 SASEGT. CDR3 length equals 12 residues. CDR3 protein: CASSDWGFEQYF. The CDR3 DNA reads TGTGCCAGCAGTGATTGGGGTTTCGAGCAGTACTTC.

In this sample, this clone turned up a few times. The chain is built from TRBV5-6 and TRBJ2-7, with D perhaps TRBD1 or TRBD2 (6 bases each). Germline CDR1 reads SGHDT; CDR2 reads YYEEEE. The CDR3 length is 16 residues. Trimming stripped 0 bases from V and 0 bases from J, with 13 bases between. DNA of the CDR3: TGTGCCAGCAGCTTGGGGGGCAGGGGACTCTCCTACGAGCAGTACTTC. This gives the protein CASSLGGRGLSYEQYF.

This CDR3 is CASSSLGTDTQYF. The CDR3 region has the DNA TGTGCCAGCAGCTCGCTGGGCACAGATACGCAGTATTTT. V usage is TRBV7-3 and J usage is TRBJ2-3; D uncertain. Per the germline V gene, CDR1 is SGHTA and CDR2 is FQGTGA. This CDR3 comprises 13 residues. V shed 4 bases and J shed 1 base, with 6 bases lying between them.

V usage is TRBV14 and J usage is TRBJ2-7, with D uncertain. The CDR3 runs to 13 residues. The germline V gene has CDR1 SGHDN and CDR2 FVKESK. The germline V and J ends were trimmed by 4 bases and 2 bases, with 9 bases remaining between them. CDR3 sequence: CASSLLETYEQYF. The CDR3 nucleotides are TGTGCCAGCAGCCTGCTCGAAACCTACGAGCAGTACTTC.

V and J are TRBV14 and TRBJ2-7, with D maybe TRBD1 (5 bases). Germline V gives CDR1 SGHDN, CDR2 FVKESK. V dropped 1 base and J dropped 2 bases, with 18 bases sitting between them. The CDR3 sequence is 17 residues long. CDR3 in DNA: TGTGCCAGCAGCCAAGCCCTCGCAGGGATGGAGCCCTACGAGCAGTACTTC. Translating it yields CASSQALAGMEPYEQYF.

The CDR3 spells CASSLEPSGSYNEQFF. The CDR3 DNA is TGTGCCAGCAGCTTGGAACCTAGCGGGAGCTACAATGAGCAGTTCTTC. The rearrangement joins TRBV5-4 to TRBJ2-1; TRBD2 agrees at 10 bases. Unmatched junction bases numbered 3, after V lost 0 bases and J lost 3 bases. CDR1 is SGHNT and CDR2 is YYREEE in the germline V gene (reference sequence). CDR3 length equals 16 residues.

The V and J genes are TRBV2 and TRBJ2-7; TRBD1 aligns across 9 bases. After removal of 6 bases from V and 3 bases from J, the junction contained 9 bases not matched to a gene. This CDR3 contains 15 residues. Germline CDR1 and CDR2: SNHLY and FYNNEI. CDR3 nucleotides: TGTGCCAGCAGCTTACCGGGACAGGGATTCTACGAGCAGTACTTC. Protein: CASSLPGQGFYEQYF.

The chain couples TRBV5-5 to TRBJ2-7, with D tentatively TRBD2 (6 bases). Germline CDR1 reads SGHKS; CDR2 reads YYEKEE (reference sequence). CDR3 length: 16 residues. The V and J ends lost 3 bases and 3 bases respectively, with 19 bases between them. The CDR3 spells CASSWFRAGQGYEQYF. CDR3 nucleotides: TGTGCCAGCAGCTGGTTCCGAGCGGGTCAAGGCTACGAGCAGTACTTC. The complete variable domain, with remaining parts taken from reference TRBV5-5 and TRBJ2-7, reads DAGVTQSPTHLIKTRGQQVTLRCSPISGHKSVSWYQQVLGQGPQFIFQYYEKEERGRGNFPDRFSARQFPNYSSELNVNALLLGDSALYLCASSWFRAGQGYEQYFGPGTRLTVT.

J is TRBJ2-5 and V is TRBV5-1, with D unclear. CDR1 is SGHRS and CDR2 is YFSETQ in the germline V gene. V shed 0 bases and J shed 4 bases, with 7 bases lying between them. CDR3 length: 13 amino acids. DNA of the CDR3: TGCGCCAGCAGCTTGGCAGGTCTAGAGACCCAGTACTTC. Amino acids: CASSLAGLETQYF. The whole variable domain, filled in from reference TRBV5-1 and TRBJ2-5, reads KAGVTQTPRYLIKTRGQQVTLSCSPISGHRSVSWYQQTPGQGLQFLFEYFSETQRNKGNFPGRFSGRQFSNSRSEMNVSTLELGDSALYLCASSLAGLETQYFGPGTRLLVL.

This clone was counted a single time. An end of the junction differs from the germline gene, which may be a read error. This chain uses TRBV28 with TRBJ2-7, with TRBD2 identical over 14 bases. This CDR3 has 14 amino acids. Germline CDR1 and CDR2: MDHEN and SYDVKM. CDR3 in amino acids: CASSFRLAGGDLCF. In nucleotides, the CDR3 is TGTGCCAGCAGTTTTAGACTAGCGGGAGGGGATCTCTGCTTC.

In DNA form, the CDR3 reads TGTGCCAGCACTGACAGGCCCACTGAAGCTTTCTTT. As protein: CASTDRPTEAFF. The chain carries TRBV2 and TRBJ1-1, with D tentatively TRBD1 (6 bases). This CDR3 spans 12 amino acids. V shed 7 bases and J shed 4 bases, with 10 bases lying between them. The germline V gene has CDR1 SNHLY and CDR2 FYNNEI.

The genes are TRBV27 and TRBJ1-6; no clear D gene. The CDR3 contains 15 residues. Germline CDR1 is MNHEY and CDR2 is SMNVEV (reference sequence). Trimming removed 4 bases at V and 6 bases at J, with 13 bases between. The CDR3 is CASSSRSSTNSPLHF. The CDR3 nucleotides read TGTGCCAGCAGTTCGCGTTCGTCCACTAATTCACCCCTCCACTTT.

The chain couples TRBV2 to TRBJ2-5, with D perhaps assigned TRBD1 or TRBD2 (5 bases each). Trimming cost V 2 bases and J 5 bases, with 18 bases left between them. The CDR3 runs to 16 residues. In germline, CDR1 is SNHLY, CDR2 FYNNEI. The CDR3 region is CASSEYEGPGVETQYF. CDR3 nucleotides: TGTGCCAGCAGTGAATATGAGGGACCCGGGGTGGAGACCCAGTACTTC.

The chain carries TRBV28 and TRBJ2-5, with 7 bases identical to TRBD1. J gave up 5 bases and V 3 bases, and 9 bases lay outside the gene matches. The CDR3 length is 15 residues. Germline V gene sequence: CDR1 MDHEN, CDR2 SYDVKM. CDR3 in DNA: TGTGCCAGCAGTTTCTCGCAGGGGGTGGGGGAGACCCAGTACTTC. Encoded protein: CASSFSQGVGETQYF.

This rearrangement joins TRBV29-1 to TRBJ2-7; D is uncertain. The CDR3 consists of 15 residues. V lost 1 base and J lost 2, with 15 bases in between. Germline-derived CDR1 and CDR2 are SQVTM and ANQGSEA. The CDR3 coding sequence is TGCAGCGTTGAAGGGTGGACGGAGAACACCTACGAGCAGTACTTC. Translating it yields CSVEGWTENTYEQYF.

The chain carries TRBV29-1 and TRBJ2-2; tentatively, D is TRBD1 or TRBD2 (6 bases each). CDR1 and CDR2 (germline): SQVTM, ANQGSEA. The CDR3 has 15 residues. The ends were cut back, 7 bases at V and 3 bases at J, with 18 bases in the middle. The CDR3 loop reads CSAGAPGPYTGELFF. The CDR3 nucleotides read TGCAGCGCGGGGGCCCCCGGGCCGTACACCGGGGAGCTGTTTTTT.

The chain combines TRBV19 with TRBJ2-1; 14 bases map to TRBD2. The CDR3 is 17 amino acids. The germline V gene encodes CDR1 LNHDA and CDR2 SQIVND (reference sequence). With 6 bases clipped from V and 0 bases from J, the junction kept 4 bases outside the gene matches. The CDR3 spells CASRTGLAGASYNEQFF. The CDR3 nucleotides read TGTGCCAGTAGAACGGGACTAGCGGGGGCCTCCTACAATGAGCAGTTCTTC.